This entry lists 24 T cell receptor beta chains sequenced from one sample in a study of T cell responses to AZD1222 COVID-19 vaccine. Here immunoSEQ multiplex PCR was the method, and the copy in TCRdb shows in-frame clones only, minus some. The data contain approximately 150,000 clones, about 91% of them singletons. Sequenced material: peripheral blood, taken on day 0 of AZD1222 vaccination. These receptors originate from an adult in good health.

The chain couples TRBV28 to TRBJ1-4; D is possibly TRBD1 (5 bases). CDR1 is MDHEN, CDR2 SYDVKM, per germline. V was cut by 5 bases and J by 8 bases, with 18 bases left in between. There are 15 residues in the CDR3. In DNA, the CDR3 is TGTGCCAGCAGTCCTCGGGGCTCTAGTGGGGAAAAACTGTTTTTT. Protein product: CASSPRGSSGEKLFF. The variable domain in full, completed from reference TRBV28 and TRBJ1-4, reads DVKVTQSSRYLVKRTGEKVFLECVQDMDHENMFWYRQDPGLGLRLIYFSYDVKMKEKGDIPEGYSVSREKKERFSLILESASTNQTSMYLCASSPRGSSGEKLFFGSGTQLSVL.

This chain uses TRBV3-1 (or the pseudogene TRBV3-2) with TRBJ2-5; D is unresolved. V dropped 3 bases and J dropped 12 bases, with 11 bases sitting between them. This CDR3 spans 11 amino acids. Germline values: CDR1 LGHDT, CDR2 YNNKEL (reference sequence). CDR3 sequence (DNA): TGTGCCAGCAGCCAGGGGATGTTTAAGTACTTC. Encoded protein: CASSQGMFKYF.

The chain links TRBV10-3 to TRBJ2-1, with a tentative D call TRBD2 (6 bases). V shed 7 bases and J shed 6 bases, with 19 bases lying between them. CDR3 length: 15 residues. Germline-derived CDR1 and CDR2 are ENHRY and SYGVKD. CDR3 DNA sequence: TGTGCCATCAACCCGACTAGTGTCGCGGTCAATGAGCAGTTCTTC. Amino acid sequence: CAINPTSVAVNEQFF.

The V gene is TRBV6-2 or TRBV6-3, the J gene TRBJ1-6; 8 bases match TRBD1. With 1 base clipped from V and 7 bases from J, the junction kept 3 bases outside the gene matches. Per the germline V gene, CDR1 is MNHEY and CDR2 is SVGEGT. The CDR3 extends over 15 amino acids. The CDR3 reads CASSYFGQGNSPLHF. Written as DNA, the CDR3 is TGTGCCAGCAGTTACTTCGGACAGGGAAATTCACCCCTCCACTTT.

The chain links TRBV11-2 to TRBJ1-1; D is unclear. This CDR3 has 15 residues. V was pared by 4 bases and J by 4 bases, with 16 bases between. The germline V gene has CDR1 SGHAT and CDR2 FQNNGV. The CDR3 DNA follows: TGTGCCAGCAGCTCCGGAACGGGATTTGGCACTGAAGCTTTCTTT. It translates to CASSSGTGFGTEAFF.

This chain links TRBV5-1 with TRBJ1-6; D may be TRBD1 (5 bases). Germline CDR1 is SGHRS and CDR2 is YFSETQ. Deletions cut 1 base from V and 6 bases from J, with 8 bases between. There are 14 residues in the CDR3. CDR3 nucleotides: TGCGCCAGCAGCTTGAAGCAGGGTAATTCACCCCTCCACTTT. It specifies CASSLKQGNSPLHF.

This chain uses TRBV28 with TRBJ2-7; no clear D. This CDR3 region has 14 residues. Germline V lookup: CDR1 MDHEN, CDR2 SYDVKM. V lost 2 bases and J 0 bases, leaving 8 bases between the germline ends. The CDR3 region is CASSLTRISYEQYF. For the CDR3, the DNA is TGTGCCAGCAGTTTAACCCGGATCTCCTACGAGCAGTACTTC.

This clone has more than one count but fewer than ten. The chain recombines TRBV28 with TRBJ1-1; possibly TRBD1 for D (6 bases). This CDR3 comprises 15 residues. V was clipped by 5 bases and J by 1 base, with 14 bases between them. The germline gives CDR1 MDHEN, CDR2 SYDVKM. CDR3 in amino acids: CASSNRQVGNTEAFF. CDR3 in DNA: TGTGCCAGCAGTAATCGACAGGTTGGGAACACTGAAGCTTTCTTT.

J is TRBJ2-7 and V is TRBV29-1; TRBD1 aligns across 7 bases. Germline trimming cut 7 bases from V and 4 bases from J; bases unmatched to any gene: 13. Germline CDR1 SQVTM, CDR2 ANQGSEA. The CDR3 runs 14 residues. CDR3 sequence reads: CSAKGAGSLYEQYF. The CDR3, as DNA: TGCAGCGCCAAGGGGGCAGGGTCTTTATACGAGCAGTACTTC.

V and J are TRBV30 and TRBJ1-1; 8 bases are shared with TRBD1. The CDR3 covers 13 residues. The junction had 4 bases not matched to a gene; V was cut back by 4 bases and J by 3 bases. CDR1 is GTSNPN and CDR2 is SVGIG in the germline V gene (reference sequence). CDR3 amino acids: CAWTHRGYTEAFF. DNA of the CDR3: TGTGCCTGGACTCACAGGGGGTACACTGAAGCTTTCTTT.

V usage is TRBV4-3 and J usage is TRBJ2-7; D perhaps matches TRBD2 (6 bases). Trimming pared 1 base from V and 5 bases from J, leaving 15 bases between. This CDR3 comprises 15 residues. Germline CDR1 LGHNA, CDR2 YSLEER. The CDR3 region is CASSQGQRWGDEQYF. The CDR3 bases are TGCGCCAGCAGCCAAGGACAGCGCTGGGGGGACGAGCAGTACTTC.

The chain has TRBV18 and TRBJ2-1; a weak D match, TRBD2 (5 bases). The CDR3 consists of 14 residues. Germline assignment: CDR1 KGHSH and CDR2 LQKENI. Trimming pared 3 bases from V and 8 bases from J, leaving 14 bases between. In DNA form, the CDR3 reads TGTGCCAGCTCACCCGCAACTAGTTTACATGAGCAGTTCTTC. It encodes CASSPATSLHEQFF. Drawing the rest from reference TRBV18 and TRBJ2-1, the complete variable domain is NAGVMQNPRHLVRRRGQEARLRCSPMKGHSHVYWYRQLPEEGLKFMVYLQKENIIDESGMPKERFSAEFPKEGPSILRIQQVVRGDSAAYFCASSPATSLHEQFFGPGTRLTVL.

The chain combines TRBV7-6 with TRBJ2-7; D unresolved. The CDR3 is 12 residues long. V lost 2 bases and J lost 1, with 3 bases in between. The germline V gene has CDR1 SGHVS and CDR2 FNYEAQ. CDR3 DNA sequence: TGTGCCAGCAGCTTAATTTCCTACGAGCAGTACTTC. Amino acids: CASSLISYEQYF. The variable domain in full, with the rest retrieved from reference TRBV7-6 and TRBJ2-7, is GAGVSQSPRYKVTKRGQDVALRCDPISGHVSLYWYRQALGQGPEFLTYFNYEAQQDKSGLPNDRFSAERPEGSISTLTIQRTEQRDSAMYRCASSLISYEQYFGPGTRLTVT.

CDR3 residues: CASSITLNGYTF. DNA of the CDR3: TGTGCCAGCAGTATAACCCTGAATGGCTACACCTTC. The V call is TRBV28, the J call TRBJ1-2; unclear D gene. Germline V lookup: CDR1 MDHEN, CDR2 SYDVKM. With 5 bases removed from V and 6 bases from J, the gap between germline ends came to 10 bases. The CDR3 covers 12 residues.

V is TRBV15 and J is TRBJ1-5; the D gene is possibly TRBD1 (6 bases). The CDR3 length is 17 residues. Germline V gives CDR1 LNHNV, CDR2 YYDKDF (reference sequence). The V and J ends lost 1 base and 0 bases respectively, with 13 bases between them. The CDR3 region is CATSRGTAVDSNQPQHF. CDR3 nucleotides: TGTGCCACCAGCAGAGGGACAGCCGTCGATAGCAATCAGCCCCAGCATTTT.

The chain couples TRBV7-9 to TRBJ2-2; D may be TRBD2 (5 bases). This CDR3 has 15 residues. The germline V gene has CDR1 SEHNR and CDR2 FQNEAQ (reference sequence). The V end lost 10 bases, the J end lost 3 bases, and 18 bases lay between the germline ends. For the CDR3, the DNA is TGTGCCACCACCTCCCTGAGCGGTTACACCGGGGAGCTGTTTTTT. Its protein is CATTSLSGYTGELFF.

The V call is TRBV5-1, the J call TRBJ2-1; 12 bases match TRBD2. V was clipped by 5 bases and J by 7 bases; unmatched bases: 13. The CDR3 covers 17 residues. Germline CDR1 and CDR2: SGHRS and YFSETQ. CDR3 DNA sequence: TGCGCCAGCAGTCTTGCAACTACGACTAGCGGGAGTAATGAGCAGTTCTTC. This translates into CASSLATTTSGSNEQFF.

This sequence joins TRBV19 and TRBJ2-4; D may be TRBD2 (6 bases). Trimming took off 5 bases at V and 0 bases at J, with 14 bases between the two ends. Germline loops: CDR1 LNHDA, CDR2 SQIVND (reference sequence). This CDR3 is built from 16 residues. The CDR3 here is CASSGGALQAKNIQYF. The CDR3 coding sequence is TGTGCCAGTAGTGGAGGGGCCCTACAAGCCAAAAACATTCAGTACTTC.

V is TRBV3-1 (or the pseudogene TRBV3-2) and J is TRBJ1-1; weak D call: TRBD1 (5 bases). Germline-derived CDR1 and CDR2 are LGHDT and YNNKEL (reference sequence). V was pared by 0 bases and J by 2 bases, with 10 bases between. This CDR3 is 15 amino acids long. CDR3 nucleotide sequence: TGTGCCAGCAGCCAAGATGGGACGGTCAACACTGAAGCTTTCTTT. Its translation is CASSQDGTVNTEAFF.

About this clone: This same CDR3 is encoded by further DNA sequences in the sample. This chain links TRBV5-1 with TRBJ1-2; D remains unclear. Trimming took off 0 bases at V and 2 bases at J, with 5 bases between the two ends. The CDR3 has 13 residues. CDR1 is SGHRS, CDR2 YFSETQ, per germline. The CDR3 DNA reads as TGCGCCAGCAGCTTGGAGGGAAACTATGGCTACACCTTC. Translation gives CASSLEGNYGYTF.

The chain couples TRBV4-1 to TRBJ1-1, with D hard to call. CDR3 length: 14 amino acids. Germline loops: CDR1 MGHRA, CDR2 YSYEKL. V gave up 2 bases and J gave up 0 bases, with 7 bases separating them. The CDR3 coding sequence is TGCGCCAGCAGCCAATTCGTCCTGAACACTGAAGCTTTCTTT. The encoded protein is CASSQFVLNTEAFF.

This clone was counted once. The V gene is TRBV19, the J gene TRBJ1-5; 7 positions match TRBD1. This CDR3 contains 15 residues. J lost 3 bases, V lost 4 bases, and 6 bases had no gene match. CDR1 and CDR2 from the germline V gene are LNHDA and SQIVND (reference sequence). The CDR3 sequence is CASSTIRGYNQPQHF. CDR3 nucleotide sequence: TGTGCCAGTAGTACGATCAGGGGGTACAATCAGCCCCAGCATTTT.

This chain connects TRBV27 to TRBJ2-7, with 10 bases matching TRBD1. Per the germline V gene, CDR1 is MNHEY and CDR2 is SMNVEV (reference sequence). The V segment lost 7 bases and the J segment 5 bases; nucleotides outside the gene matches: 8. This CDR3 is 14 amino acids long. CDR3 nucleotide sequence: TGTGCCAGCAAGCCCGGGACAGGGGTCCACGAGCAGTACTTC. This sequence encodes CASKPGTGVHEQYF.

The genes are TRBV15 and TRBJ2-3; unclear D gene. Germline V lookup: CDR1 LNHNV, CDR2 YYDKDF (reference sequence). The germline V and J ends were trimmed by 2 bases and 0 bases, with 9 bases remaining between them. This CDR3 region has 15 residues. The CDR3 spells CATSRLGQSTDTQYF. CDR3 nucleotides: TGTGCCACCAGCAGACTCGGTCAGAGCACAGATACGCAGTATTTT.